This T cell receptor (beta chain) is drawn from a study of T cells in Graves' hyperthyroidism and ophthalmopathy. Findings of the study overall: Model output signaled ophthalmopathy a median around 5.9 months ahead of onset. In blood, most of the thyroid clonotypes expanded above 0.001 were also present.

The investigators amplified TCR beta CDR3 regions from RNA transcripts. Using the HTBI primer set, a first-round RT-PCR was run on the TCR CDR3. Via MiXCR, TCRdb re-called the multiplex PCR reads, giving one row per CDR3 protein. This repertoire shows about half a million distinct CDR3 sequences, about 16% found once; its top ten account for 29%. Trimming pared 2 bases from V and 2 bases from J, leaving 16 bases between. Germline-derived CDR1 and CDR2 are MNHEY and SVGEGT. The CDR3 is 16 amino acids. The sample holds many counts of this clonotype. The antigen is not known. With duration under 3 months, ophthalmopathy was active: Clinical Activity Score at least 3, NOSPECS at least 4. Thyroid ultrasound, orbital computed tomography, clinical symptoms, and serum thyroxine and TRAb underpinned diagnoses.

V usage is TRBV6-2 or TRBV6-3 and J usage is TRBJ2-7; perhaps TRBD2 as D (6 bases). The TCR comes from a woman under 40 with Graves' ophthalmopathy. The sequenced sample was blood. Here the CDR3 DNA reads TGTGCCAGCAGTTACGAAACCGGGACTCCAGCCTACGAGCAGTACTTC. It translates to CASSYETGTPAYEQYF.